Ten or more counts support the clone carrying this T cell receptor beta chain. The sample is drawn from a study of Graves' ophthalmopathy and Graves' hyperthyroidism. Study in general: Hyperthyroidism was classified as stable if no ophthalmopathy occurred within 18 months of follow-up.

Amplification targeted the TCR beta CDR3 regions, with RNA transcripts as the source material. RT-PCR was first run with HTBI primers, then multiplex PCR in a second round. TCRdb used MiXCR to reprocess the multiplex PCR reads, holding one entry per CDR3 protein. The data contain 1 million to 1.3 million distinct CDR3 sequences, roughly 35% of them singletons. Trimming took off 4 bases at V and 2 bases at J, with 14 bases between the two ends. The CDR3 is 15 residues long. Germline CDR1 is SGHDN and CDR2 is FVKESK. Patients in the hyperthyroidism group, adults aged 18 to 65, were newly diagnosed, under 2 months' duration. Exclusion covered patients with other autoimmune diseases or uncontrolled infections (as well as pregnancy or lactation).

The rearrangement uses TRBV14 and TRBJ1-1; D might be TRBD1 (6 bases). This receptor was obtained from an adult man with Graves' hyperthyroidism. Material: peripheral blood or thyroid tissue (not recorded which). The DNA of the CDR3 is TGTGCCAGCAGCCTCAACAGGGTTAGCAACACTGAAGCTTTCTTT. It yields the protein CASSLNRVSNTEAFF. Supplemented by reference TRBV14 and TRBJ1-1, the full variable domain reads EAGVTQFPSHSVIEKGQTVTLRCDPISGHDNLYWYRRVMGKEIKFLLHFVKESKQDESGMPNNRFLAERTGGTYSTLKVQPAELEDSGVYFCASSLNRVSNTEAFFGQGTRLTVV.